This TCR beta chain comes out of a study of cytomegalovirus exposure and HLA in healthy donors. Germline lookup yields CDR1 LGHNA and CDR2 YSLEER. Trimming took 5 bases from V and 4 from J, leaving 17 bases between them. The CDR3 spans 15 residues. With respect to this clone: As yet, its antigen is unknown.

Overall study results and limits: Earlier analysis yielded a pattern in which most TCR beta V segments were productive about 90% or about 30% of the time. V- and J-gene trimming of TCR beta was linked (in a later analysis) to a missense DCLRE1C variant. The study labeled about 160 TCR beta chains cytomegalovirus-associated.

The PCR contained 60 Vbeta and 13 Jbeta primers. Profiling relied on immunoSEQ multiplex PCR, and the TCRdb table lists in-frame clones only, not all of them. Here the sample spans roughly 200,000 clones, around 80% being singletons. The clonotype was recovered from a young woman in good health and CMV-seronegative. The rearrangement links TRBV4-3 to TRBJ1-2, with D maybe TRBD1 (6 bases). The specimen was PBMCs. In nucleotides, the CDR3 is TGCGCCAGCAGCTATGGGGAAGGGGGGGGCTATGGCTACACCTTC. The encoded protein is CASSYGEGGGYGYTF.